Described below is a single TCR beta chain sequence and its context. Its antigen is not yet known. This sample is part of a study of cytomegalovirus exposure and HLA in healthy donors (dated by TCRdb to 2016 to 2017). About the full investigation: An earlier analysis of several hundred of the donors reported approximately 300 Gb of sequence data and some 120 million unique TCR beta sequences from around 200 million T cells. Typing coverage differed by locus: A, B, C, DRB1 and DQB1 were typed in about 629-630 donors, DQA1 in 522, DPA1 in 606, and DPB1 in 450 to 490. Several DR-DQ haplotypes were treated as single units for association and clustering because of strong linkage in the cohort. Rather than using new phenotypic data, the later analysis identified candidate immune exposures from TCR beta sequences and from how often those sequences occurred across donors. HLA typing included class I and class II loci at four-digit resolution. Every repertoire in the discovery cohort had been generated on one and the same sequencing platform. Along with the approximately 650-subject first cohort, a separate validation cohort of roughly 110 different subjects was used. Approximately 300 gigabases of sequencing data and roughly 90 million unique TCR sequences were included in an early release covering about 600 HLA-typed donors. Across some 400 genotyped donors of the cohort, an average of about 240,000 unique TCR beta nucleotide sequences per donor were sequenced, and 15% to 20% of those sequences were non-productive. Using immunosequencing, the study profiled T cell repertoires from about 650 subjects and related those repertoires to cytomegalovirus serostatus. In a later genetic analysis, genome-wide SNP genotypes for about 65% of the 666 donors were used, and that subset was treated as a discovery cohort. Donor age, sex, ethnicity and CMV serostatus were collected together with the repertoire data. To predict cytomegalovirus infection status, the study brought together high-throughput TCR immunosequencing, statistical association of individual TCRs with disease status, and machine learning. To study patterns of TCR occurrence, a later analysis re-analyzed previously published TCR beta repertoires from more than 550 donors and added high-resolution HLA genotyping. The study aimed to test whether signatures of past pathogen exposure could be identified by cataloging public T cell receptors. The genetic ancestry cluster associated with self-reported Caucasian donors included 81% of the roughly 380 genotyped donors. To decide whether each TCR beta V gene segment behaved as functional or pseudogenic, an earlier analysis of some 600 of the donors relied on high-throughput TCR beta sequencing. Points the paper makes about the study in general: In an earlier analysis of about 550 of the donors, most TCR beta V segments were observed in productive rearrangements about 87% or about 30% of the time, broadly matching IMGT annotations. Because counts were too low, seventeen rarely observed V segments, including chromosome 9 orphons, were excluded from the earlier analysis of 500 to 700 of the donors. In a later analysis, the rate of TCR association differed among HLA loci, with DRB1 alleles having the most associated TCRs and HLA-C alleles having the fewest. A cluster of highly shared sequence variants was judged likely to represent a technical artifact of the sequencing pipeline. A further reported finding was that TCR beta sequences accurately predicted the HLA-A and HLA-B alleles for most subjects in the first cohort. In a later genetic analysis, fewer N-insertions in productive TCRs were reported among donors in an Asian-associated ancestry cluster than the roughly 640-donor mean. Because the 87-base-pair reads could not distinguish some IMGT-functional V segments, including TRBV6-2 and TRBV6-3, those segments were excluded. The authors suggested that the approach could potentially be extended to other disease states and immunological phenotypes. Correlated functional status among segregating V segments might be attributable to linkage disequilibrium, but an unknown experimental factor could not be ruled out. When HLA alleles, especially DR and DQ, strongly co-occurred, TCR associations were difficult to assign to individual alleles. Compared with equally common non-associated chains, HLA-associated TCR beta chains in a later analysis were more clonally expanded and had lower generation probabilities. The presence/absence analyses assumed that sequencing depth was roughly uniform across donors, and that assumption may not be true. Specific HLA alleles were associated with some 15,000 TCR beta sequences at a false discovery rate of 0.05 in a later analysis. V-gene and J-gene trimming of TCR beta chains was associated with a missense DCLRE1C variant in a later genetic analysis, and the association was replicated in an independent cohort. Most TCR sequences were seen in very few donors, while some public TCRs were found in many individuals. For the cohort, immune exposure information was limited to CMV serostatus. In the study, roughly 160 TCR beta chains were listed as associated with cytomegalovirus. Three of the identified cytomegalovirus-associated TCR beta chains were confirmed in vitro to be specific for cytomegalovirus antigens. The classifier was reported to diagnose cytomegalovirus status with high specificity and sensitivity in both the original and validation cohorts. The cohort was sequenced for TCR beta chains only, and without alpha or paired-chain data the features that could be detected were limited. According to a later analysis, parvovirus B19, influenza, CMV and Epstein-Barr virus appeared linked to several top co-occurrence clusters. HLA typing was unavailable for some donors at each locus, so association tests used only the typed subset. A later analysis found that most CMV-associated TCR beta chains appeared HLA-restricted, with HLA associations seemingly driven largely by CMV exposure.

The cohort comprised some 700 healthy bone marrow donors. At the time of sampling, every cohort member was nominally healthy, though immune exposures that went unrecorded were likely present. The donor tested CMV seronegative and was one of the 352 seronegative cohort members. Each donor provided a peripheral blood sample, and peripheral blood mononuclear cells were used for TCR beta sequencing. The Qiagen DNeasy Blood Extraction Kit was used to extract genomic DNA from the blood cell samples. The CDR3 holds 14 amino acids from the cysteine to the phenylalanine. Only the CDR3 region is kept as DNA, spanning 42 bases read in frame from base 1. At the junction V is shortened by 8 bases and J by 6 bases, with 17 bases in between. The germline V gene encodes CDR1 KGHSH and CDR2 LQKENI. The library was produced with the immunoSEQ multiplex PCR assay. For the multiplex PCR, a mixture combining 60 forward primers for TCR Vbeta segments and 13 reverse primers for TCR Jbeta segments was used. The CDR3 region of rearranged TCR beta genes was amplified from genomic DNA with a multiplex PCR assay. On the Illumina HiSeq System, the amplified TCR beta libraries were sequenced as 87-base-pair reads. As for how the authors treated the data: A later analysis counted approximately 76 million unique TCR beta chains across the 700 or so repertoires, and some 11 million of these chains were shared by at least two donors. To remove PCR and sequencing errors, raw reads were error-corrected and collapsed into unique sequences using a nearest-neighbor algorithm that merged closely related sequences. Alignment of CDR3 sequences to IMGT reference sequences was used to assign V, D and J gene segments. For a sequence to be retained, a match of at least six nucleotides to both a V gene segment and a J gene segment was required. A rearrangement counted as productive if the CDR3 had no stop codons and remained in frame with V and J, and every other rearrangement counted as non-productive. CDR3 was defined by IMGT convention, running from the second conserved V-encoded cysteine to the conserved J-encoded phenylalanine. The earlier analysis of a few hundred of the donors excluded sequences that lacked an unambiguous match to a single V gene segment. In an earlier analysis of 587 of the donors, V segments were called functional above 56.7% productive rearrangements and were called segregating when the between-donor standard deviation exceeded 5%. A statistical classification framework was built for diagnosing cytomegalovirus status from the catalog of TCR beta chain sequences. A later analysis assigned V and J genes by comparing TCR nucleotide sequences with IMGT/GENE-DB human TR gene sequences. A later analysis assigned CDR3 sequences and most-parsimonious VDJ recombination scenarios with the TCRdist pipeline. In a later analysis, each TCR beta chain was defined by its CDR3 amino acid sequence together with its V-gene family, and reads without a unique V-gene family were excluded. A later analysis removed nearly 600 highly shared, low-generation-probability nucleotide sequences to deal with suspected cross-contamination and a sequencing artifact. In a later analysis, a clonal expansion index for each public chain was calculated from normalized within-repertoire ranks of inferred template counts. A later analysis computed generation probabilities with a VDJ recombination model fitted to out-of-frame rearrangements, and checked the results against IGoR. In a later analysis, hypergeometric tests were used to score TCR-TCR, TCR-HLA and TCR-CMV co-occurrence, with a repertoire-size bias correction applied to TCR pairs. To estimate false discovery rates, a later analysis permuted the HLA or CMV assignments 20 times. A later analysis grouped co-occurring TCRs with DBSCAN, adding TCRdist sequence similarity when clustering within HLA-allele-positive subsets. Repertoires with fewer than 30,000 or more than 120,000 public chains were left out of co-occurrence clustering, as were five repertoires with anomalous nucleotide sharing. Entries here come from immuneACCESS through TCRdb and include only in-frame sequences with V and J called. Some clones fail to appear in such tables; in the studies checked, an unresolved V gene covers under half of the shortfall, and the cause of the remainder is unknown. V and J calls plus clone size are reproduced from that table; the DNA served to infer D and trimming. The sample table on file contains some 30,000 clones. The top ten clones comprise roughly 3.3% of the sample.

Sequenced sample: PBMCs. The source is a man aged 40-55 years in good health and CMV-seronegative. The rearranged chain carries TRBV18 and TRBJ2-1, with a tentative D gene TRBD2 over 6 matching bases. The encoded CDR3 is CASTGTPTVNEQFF. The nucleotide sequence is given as TGTGCCAGCACCGGGACTCCGACAGTCAATGAGCAGTTCTTC.